Below are 26 T cell receptor beta chains sequenced from a single sample in a study of PD-1 blockade in classical Hodgkin lymphoma. TCRdb keeps only in-frame clones here, not all; method: immunoSEQ multiplex PCR. The repertoire includes approximately 90,000 clones, 80% to 95% of them detected once, and 2.6% sits in the top ten. There was relapse after autologous stem cell transplantation in every patient, and there was variation in brentuximab vedotin exposure. The sample consisted of peripheral blood mononuclear cells (PBMCs), taken before the second cycle of nivolumab. These receptors all stem from a human donor with classical Hodgkin lymphoma.

The chain is built from TRBV5-6 and TRBJ1-3, with 9 positions matching TRBD1. V was clipped by 3 bases and J by 2 bases; unmatched bases: 0. CDR1 and CDR2 from the germline V gene are SGHDT and YYEEEE. The length of the CDR3 is 14 residues. DNA for the CDR3: TGTGCCAGCAGCTACAGGGGGCCTGGAAACACCATATATTTT. Translated, it gives CASSYRGPGNTIYF. Full variable domain (outside the CDR3, taken from reference TRBV5-6 and TRBJ1-3): DAGVTQSPTHLIKTRGQQVTLRCSPKSGHDTVSWYQQALGQGPQFIFQYYEEEERQRGNFPDRFSGHQFPNYSSELNVNALLLGDSALYLCASSYRGPGNTIYFGEGSWLTVV.

V gene TRBV19 combines with J gene TRBJ2-1; D is perhaps TRBD1 or TRBD2 (6 bases each). Trimming pared 3 bases from V and 2 bases from J, leaving 20 bases between. CDR3 length: 18 residues. The germline V gene has CDR1 LNHDA and CDR2 SQIVND (reference sequence). The CDR3 loop reads CASSMPLWSGEAYNEQFF. CDR3 in DNA: TGTGCCAGTAGTATGCCCCTTTGGTCAGGGGAGGCCTACAATGAGCAGTTCTTC. Complete variable domain (other parts from reference TRBV19 and TRBJ2-1): DGGITQSPKYLFRKEGQNVTLSCEQNLNHDAMYWYRQDPGQGLRLIYYSQIVNDFQKGDIAEGYSVSREKKESFPLTVTSAQKNPTAFYLCASSMPLWSGEAYNEQFFGPGTRLTVL.

The count of this clone is one. The V and J genes are TRBV5-1 and TRBJ2-5; D unresolved. V lost 4 bases and J lost 5, with 12 bases in between. The CDR3 totals 13 residues. Germline CDR1 and CDR2: SGHRS and YFSETQ. CDR3 loop: CASSKRLGETQYF. In DNA, the CDR3 is TGCGCCAGCAGCAAAAGGTTGGGGGAGACCCAGTACTTC.

This clone appeared a few times. The chain uses TRBV10-2 and TRBJ2-7; weak D call: TRBD1 (6 bases). The CDR3 sequence is 12 residues long. V was clipped by 3 bases and J by 6 bases, with 9 bases between them. Germline assignment: CDR1 WSHSY and CDR2 SAAADI. The CDR3 loop is CASSDLGAEQYF. The CDR3 nucleotides are TGCGCCAGCAGTGATCTGGGGGCCGAGCAGTACTTC.

This chain uses TRBV30 with TRBJ2-3; D gene ambiguous. V lost 3 bases and J 2 bases, leaving 3 bases between the germline ends. CDR3 length: 11 amino acids. Germline V gives CDR1 GTSNPN, CDR2 SVGIG (reference sequence). CDR3 nucleotide sequence: TGTGCCTGGAGGCACACAGATACGCAGTATTTT. Translation: CAWRHTDTQYF.

This clone was detected a few times. The chain links TRBV5-1 to TRBJ1-2, with D possibly being TRBD1 (5 bases). The germline V and J ends were trimmed by 1 base and 8 bases, with 15 bases remaining between them. CDR1 is SGHRS and CDR2 is YFSETQ in the germline V gene. The CDR3 has 14 residues. In DNA form, the CDR3 reads TGCGCCAGCAGCTTGCGCCAGGGAACTGACGGCTACACCTTC. It is translated as CASSLRQGTDGYTF.

This chain joins TRBV6-1 and TRBJ1-6; D uncertain. The germline V and J ends were trimmed by 2 bases and 9 bases, with 8 bases remaining between them. This CDR3 has 13 amino acids. Germline lookup yields CDR1 MNHNS and CDR2 SASEGT. The CDR3 region has the DNA TGTGCCAGCAGTGAACGAGGAATTTCACCCCTCCACTTT. This codes for CASSERGISPLHF.

The chain uses TRBV29-1 and TRBJ2-7, with D maybe TRBD2 (5 bases). V was shortened by 4 bases and J by 2 bases, with 15 bases between the two germline ends. CDR1 and CDR2 from the germline V gene are SQVTM and ANQGSEA. The CDR3 covers 14 residues. The CDR3 DNA reads TGCAGCGTTGCCTTCGACTATCCACCCTACGAGCAGTACTTC. It translates to CSVAFDYPPYEQYF.

The V call is TRBV19, the J call TRBJ2-1; 11 nucleotides align to TRBD2. From germline, CDR1 is LNHDA and CDR2 SQIVND (reference sequence). This CDR3 is 14 amino acids long. Trimming removed 3 bases from V and 9 bases from J; junction bases left unmatched: 4. CDR3 coding DNA: TGTGCCAGTAGTATCCACCTAGCGGGGGGTGAGCAGTTCTTC. Encoded protein: CASSIHLAGGEQFF.

This rearrangement joins TRBV19 to TRBJ2-7; D remains ambiguous. V gave up 3 bases and J gave up 3 bases, with 12 bases separating them. This CDR3 is built from 14 residues. In germline, CDR1 is LNHDA, CDR2 SQIVND (reference sequence). The CDR3 region is CASSIGQDDYEQYF. The DNA for the CDR3 is TGTGCCAGTAGTATCGGCCAGGACGACTACGAGCAGTACTTC.

The rearrangement links TRBV4-1 to TRBJ2-1, with TRBD2 matching 8 bases. CDR1 MGHRA and CDR2 YSYEKL come from the germline V gene. This CDR3 has 15 amino acids. The ends lost 4 bases at V and 3 bases at J; junction bases unmatched: 5. The CDR3: CASSLLGLDYNEQFF. The CDR3 DNA reads as TGCGCCAGCAGCCTCCTGGGACTAGACTACAATGAGCAGTTCTTC.

V gene TRBV5-1 combines with J gene TRBJ2-1; no clear D gene. The CDR3 extends over 16 amino acids. Germline V CDR1 and CDR2: SGHRS, YFSETQ. V lost 0 bases to trimming and J lost 3 bases, with 13 bases between them. The CDR3 reads CASSLGAAVNYNEQFF. CDR3 DNA: TGCGCCAGCAGCTTGGGGGCGGCGGTTAACTACAATGAGCAGTTCTTC.

The chain carries TRBV30 and TRBJ1-5; D is ambiguous. The CDR3 totals 13 residues. V was clipped by 3 bases and J by 2 bases, with 8 bases between them. Per germline, CDR1 GTSNPN and CDR2 SVGIG (reference sequence). The CDR3 DNA reads TGTGCCTGGAGATTGCAGGGCAATCAGCCCCAGCATTTT. The encoded protein is CAWRLQGNQPQHF.

This rearrangement joins TRBV9 to TRBJ2-2; TRBD2 aligns across 12 bases. V trimming: 6 bases; J trimming: 5 bases; junction bases outside the gene matches: 5. CDR3 length: 15 residues. Germline CDR1 and CDR2: SGDLS and YYNGEE. The CDR3 here is CASKPGLAGTGELFF. The CDR3 DNA follows: TGTGCCAGCAAACCCGGACTAGCGGGAACCGGGGAGCTGTTTTTT. Combining the CDR3 with reference TRBV9 and TRBJ2-2 gives the whole variable domain DSGVTQTPKHLITATGQRVTLRCSPRSGDLSVYWYQQSLDQGLQFLIQYYNGEERAKGNILERFSAQQFPDLHSELNLSSLELGDSALYFCASKPGLAGTGELFFGEGSRLTVL.

This clone was recorded only once. The gene calls are TRBV30 and TRBJ1-5; the D gene is possibly TRBD1 (5 bases). V was cut by 5 bases and J by 5 bases, with 16 bases left in between. In germline, CDR1 is GTSNPN, CDR2 SVGIG (reference sequence). The CDR3 runs 14 residues. The CDR3 sequence is CAWSRVGRDQPQHF. In DNA, the CDR3 is TGTGCCTGGTCCAGGGTGGGGAGGGATCAGCCCCAGCATTTT.

The rearrangement joins TRBV7-9 to TRBJ1-2; TRBD1 is a possible D gene (5 bases). The CDR3 has 12 amino acids. Germline V gene data show CDR1 as SEHNR and CDR2 as FQNEAQ (reference sequence). V lost 10 bases and J lost 5, with 14 bases in between. This chain's CDR3 is CATLTALYGYTF. In DNA, the CDR3 is TGTGCCACCCTGACAGCTCTATATGGCTACACCTTC.

The chain combines TRBV9 with TRBJ1-1; D is undetermined. CDR1 is SGDLS, CDR2 YYNGEE, per germline. The CDR3 extends over 13 amino acids. V lost 7 bases to trimming and J lost 1 base, with 11 bases between them. The CDR3 DNA reads TGTGCCAGCGGAACCCGGGGGAACACTGAAGCTTTCTTT. Translating it yields CASGTRGNTEAFF. Full variable domain (outside the CDR3, taken from reference TRBV9 and TRBJ1-1): DSGVTQTPKHLITATGQRVTLRCSPRSGDLSVYWYQQSLDQGLQFLIQYYNGEERAKGNILERFSAQQFPDLHSELNLSSLELGDSALYFCASGTRGNTEAFFGQGTRLTVV.

This chain uses TRBV14 with TRBJ1-1; D gene uncertain. The V gene's germline CDR1 is SGHDN and CDR2 FVKESK. Trimming pared 4 bases from V and 2 bases from J, leaving 5 bases between. This CDR3 has 12 residues. The CDR3 reads CASSPLNTEAFF. Written as DNA, the CDR3 is TGTGCCAGCAGCCCTCTCAACACTGAAGCTTTCTTT. Supplemented by reference TRBV14 and TRBJ1-1, the full variable domain reads EAGVTQFPSHSVIEKGQTVTLRCDPISGHDNLYWYRRVMGKEIKFLLHFVKESKQDESGMPNNRFLAERTGGTYSTLKVQPAELEDSGVYFCASSPLNTEAFFGQGTRLTVV.

The rearrangement uses TRBV9 and TRBJ2-5, with 9 bases that match TRBD2. Germline V CDR1 and CDR2: SGDLS, YYNGEE. After removal of 2 bases from V and 4 bases from J, the junction contained 6 bases not matched to a gene. This CDR3 has 15 amino acids. CDR3 sequence: CASSVPAGGRETQYF. CDR3 DNA sequence: TGTGCCAGCAGCGTTCCAGCGGGAGGCCGAGAGACCCAGTACTTC.

This clone came up once. V usage is TRBV5-4 and J usage is TRBJ2-1; D is undetermined. V was pared by 5 bases and J by 6 bases, with 9 bases between. Germline values: CDR1 SGHNT, CDR2 YYREEE (reference sequence). CDR3 length equals 12 residues. The CDR3, as DNA: TGTGCCAGCAGTCCCGTGGGCAATGAGCAGTTCTTC. Its translation is CASSPVGNEQFF.

This sequence joins TRBV2 and TRBJ2-7, with D perhaps TRBD1 (6 bases). The V gene lost 2 bases and the J gene lost 6 bases, with 17 bases spanning the gap. Germline lookup yields CDR1 SNHLY and CDR2 FYNNEI. This CDR3 contains 15 residues. For the CDR3, the DNA is TGTGCCAGCAGTGAATCAGCAGGGGAGTTTCGCGAGCAGTACTTC. This translates into CASSESAGEFREQYF.

J is TRBJ1-3 and V is TRBV7-2; the D is unclear. With 3 bases removed from V and 0 bases from J, the gap between germline ends came to 6 bases. There are 14 residues in the CDR3. Germline CDR1 SGHTA, CDR2 FQGNSA. The CDR3 sequence: CASSFSSSGNTIYF. The CDR3 nucleotides are TGTGCCAGCAGCTTTTCGAGCTCTGGAAACACCATATATTTT.

This chain joins TRBV19 and TRBJ2-7; 7 bases line up with TRBD1. Germline V CDR1 and CDR2: LNHDA, SQIVND (reference sequence). The V segment lost 5 bases and the J segment 4 bases; nucleotides outside the gene matches: 5. The CDR3 covers 13 residues. The CDR3 DNA reads as TGTGCCAGTAGTTCGACAGGGTGGTACGAGCAGTACTTC. Encoded protein: CASSSTGWYEQYF.

This clone was detected once. The J gene is TRBJ1-6, the V gene TRBV30, with D unclear. The germline CDR1 and CDR2 sequences are GTSNPN and SVGIG (reference sequence). CDR3 length: 15 amino acids. With 7 bases removed from V and 2 bases from J, the gap between germline ends came to 15 bases. The CDR3 region is CASKLGRTYNSPLHF. CDR3 DNA sequence: TGTGCCTCGAAACTTGGACGGACCTATAATTCACCCCTCCACTTT.

This chain uses TRBV25-1 with TRBJ2-5; TRBD1 agrees at 8 bases. The J segment lost 4 bases and the V segment lost 1 base, leaving 5 bases of the junction unmatched. Per the germline V gene, CDR1 is MGHDK and CDR2 is SYGVNS. The length of the CDR3 is 15 residues. The CDR3 DNA is TGTGCCAGCAGTGAATCCAGGGGGCGGGTAGAGACCCAGTACTTC. Protein product: CASSESRGRVETQYF. Using reference TRBV25-1 and TRBJ2-5 for the parts outside the CDR3, the full variable domain is EADIYQTPRYLVIGTGKKITLECSQTMGHDKMYWYQQDPGMELHLIHYSYGVNSTEKGDLSSESTVSRIRTEHFPLTLESARPSHTSQYLCASSESRGRVETQYFGPGTRLLVL.

V usage is TRBV10-1 and J usage is TRBJ2-3; 9 positions match TRBD2. Germline-derived CDR1 and CDR2 are WNHNN and SYGVQD (reference sequence). The CDR3 covers 16 residues. V trimming: 3 bases; J trimming: 2 bases; junction bases outside the gene matches: 6. The CDR3 DNA reads as TGCGCCAGCAGTGATGCCCAGCGGGGGGCCACAGATACGCAGTATTTT. Translating it yields CASSDAQRGATDTQYF.